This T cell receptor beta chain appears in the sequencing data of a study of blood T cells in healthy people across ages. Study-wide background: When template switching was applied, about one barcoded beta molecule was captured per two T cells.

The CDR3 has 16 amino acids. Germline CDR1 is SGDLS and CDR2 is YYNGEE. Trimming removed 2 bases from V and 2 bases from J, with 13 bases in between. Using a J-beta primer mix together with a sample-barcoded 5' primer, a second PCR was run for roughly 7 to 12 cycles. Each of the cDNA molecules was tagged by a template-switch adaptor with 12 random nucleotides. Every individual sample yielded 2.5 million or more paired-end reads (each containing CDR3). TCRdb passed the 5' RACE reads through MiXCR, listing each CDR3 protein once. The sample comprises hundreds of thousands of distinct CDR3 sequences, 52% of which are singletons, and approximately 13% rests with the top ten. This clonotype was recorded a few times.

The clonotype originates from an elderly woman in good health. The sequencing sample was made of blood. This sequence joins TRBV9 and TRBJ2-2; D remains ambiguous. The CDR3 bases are TGTGCCAGCAGCGTGAGTCCGAGCGTTAACACCGGGGAGCTGTTTTTT. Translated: CASSVSPSVNTGELFF.